This T cell receptor (beta chain) was captured in a study of cytomegalovirus exposure and HLA in healthy donors. Study at large: Some 85 million unique TCRs from HLA-typed donors were held in an early data release. General study points: Most likely, a cluster of highly shared sequence variants arose as a sequencing artifact. It was reported that the classifier diagnosed cytomegalovirus status with high specificity and sensitivity in both the original and validation cohorts. Owing to their indistinguishability, certain V segments, notably TRBV6-2 and TRBV6-3, were excluded.

Of note for this clone: Its antigen is unknown.

Primers included in the PCR were 60 Vbeta and 13 Jbeta primers. This table comes from immunoSEQ multiplex PCR, and its TCRdb copy is limited to in-frame clones, with some not included. The sample has roughly 130,000 clones, 81% seen once; the top ten hold over 4.5%. CDR1 SGHTA and CDR2 FQGNSA come from the germline V gene. V lost 5 bases to trimming and J lost 6 bases; unmatched junction nucleotides: 4. The CDR3 is 13 residues long. The V and J genes are TRBV7-2 and TRBJ2-3, with 8 bases that match TRBD2. This TCR was recovered from a woman in her thirties or forties in good health and CMV-seropositive. Material: PBMCs. Here the CDR3 DNA reads TGTGCCAGCAGCACGGGACTAGAGGATACGCAGTATTTT. It encodes CASSTGLEDTQYF.